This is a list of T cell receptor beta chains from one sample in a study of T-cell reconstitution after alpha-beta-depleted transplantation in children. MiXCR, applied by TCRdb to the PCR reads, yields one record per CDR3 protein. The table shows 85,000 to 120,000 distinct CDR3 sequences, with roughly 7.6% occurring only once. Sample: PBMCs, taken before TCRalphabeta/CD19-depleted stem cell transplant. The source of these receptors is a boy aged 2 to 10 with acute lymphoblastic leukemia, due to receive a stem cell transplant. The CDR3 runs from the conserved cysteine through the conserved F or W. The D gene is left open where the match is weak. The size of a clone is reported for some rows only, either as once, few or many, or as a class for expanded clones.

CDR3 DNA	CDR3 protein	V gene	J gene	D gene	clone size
TGCAGTGCTAGTTGGAGGGTCGACGAGCAGTACTTC	CSASWRVDEQYF	TRBV20-1	TRBJ2-7	-	-
TGTGCCAGCAGCTTAGCGCTGACACAGTCCTACGAGCAGTACTTC	CASSLALTQSYEQYF	TRBV7-2	TRBJ2-7	-	-
TGTGCCAGCAGCCCGAAGGGGGAGGATACGCAGTATTTT	CASSPKGEDTQYF	TRBV6-4	TRBJ2-3	-	many
TGCGCCAGCAGGCGGGATCCCTACGAGCAGTACTTC	CASRRDPYEQYF	TRBV5-1	TRBJ2-7	-	few
TGTGCCAGCAGCCAAGGACGATGGGCCCAGTACGAGCAGTACTTC	CASSQGRWAQYEQYF	TRBV4-2	TRBJ2-7	-	-
TGTGCCAGTAGCTTCCGGACAGGGCGTAATTCACCCCTCCACTTT	CASSFRTGRNSPLHF	TRBV19	TRBJ1-6	TRBD1	few
TGTGCCAGCAGTGACGGAGCAATTGAAGCTTTCTTT	CASSDGAIEAFF	TRBV6-5	TRBJ1-1	-	few
TGTGCCAGCAGCTATTTGACAGGGGGCGCGGAGACCCAGTACTTC	CASSYLTGGAETQYF	TRBV7-3	TRBJ2-5	TRBD1	few
TGTGCCAGCAGCTTAGGCAGGCTATCCTACGAGCAGTACTTC	CASSLGRLSYEQYF	TRBV7-2	TRBJ2-7	-	many
TGTGCCGGTAAAGCGGGGGGGAGCACAGATACGCAGTATTTT	CAGKAGGSTDTQYF	TRBV5-4	TRBJ2-3	TRBD2	few
TGTGCCAGCAGTGTTATAGCGGGGGCGGCGGACGAGCAGTACTTC	CASSVIAGAADEQYF	TRBV27	TRBJ2-7	TRBD2	few
TGTGCCACCAGCAGTAACGCGAATCAGCCCCAGCATTTT	CATSSNANQPQHF	TRBV15	TRBJ1-5	-	many
TGTGCCACCGGGGGGCCCTCCTACGAGCAGTACTTC	CATGGPSYEQYF	TRBV6-1	TRBJ2-7	-	-
TGTGCCAGCAGCTTAGAGAACAGGGATGGCTACACCTTC	CASSLENRDGYTF	TRBV7-9	TRBJ1-2	-	many
TGCAGTGCTTTACGATGGGTAGCGGGGGGAGATACGCAGTATTTT	CSALRWVAGGDTQYF	TRBV20-1	TRBJ2-3	TRBD2	many
TGTGCCAGCAGTAGTACCCAGGGATCGGTCAATCAGCCCCAGCATTTT	CASSSTQGSVNQPQHF	TRBV12-3/TRBV12-4	TRBJ1-5	-	many
TGTGCCAGCAGTTTGGGTCGTGGGCGGGGGGAGACCCAGTACTTC	CASSLGRGRGETQYF	TRBV12-3/TRBV12-4	TRBJ2-5	TRBD2	-
TGTGCCAGTGGACTAGCGGGGGGGAGCTCCTACAATGAGCAGTTCTTC	CASGLAGGSSYNEQFF	TRBV12-3/TRBV12-4	TRBJ2-1	TRBD2	many
TGTGCCAGCAGCCTGACGTCAGGGTCGGGTTCACCCCTCCACTTT	CASSLTSGSGSPLHF	TRBV3-1	TRBJ1-6	-	many